The 7 T cell receptor beta chains reported below all come from one sample, sequenced in a study of cytomegalovirus exposure and HLA in healthy donors. Assay used: immunoSEQ multiplex PCR; TCRdb lists only in-frame clones, some missing. The table lists 300,000 to 400,000 clones, roughly 85% of them singletons. Sequencing was performed on PBMCs. Every receptor here comes from a woman younger than 30 in good health and CMV-seronegative.

CDR3 in amino acids: CASSLRDRNYNEQFF. Here the CDR3 DNA reads TGTGCCAGCAGCCTTAGGGACAGGAACTACAATGAGCAGTTCTTC. This rearrangement joins TRBV7-9 to TRBJ2-1; the match to TRBD1 covers 8 bases. The CDR3 extends over 15 amino acids. V lost 5 bases, J lost 3 bases, and 6 bases stayed unmatched. Germline V gene lookup returns CDR1 SEHNR and CDR2 FQNEAQ (reference sequence).

This clone has a single count. The rearrangement joins TRBV29-1 to TRBJ2-3, with D uncertain. Trimming removed 5 bases at V and 6 bases at J, with 9 bases between. Germline V gene lookup returns CDR1 SQVTM and CDR2 ANQGSEA. This CDR3 is built from 11 residues. The DNA for the CDR3 is TGCAGCGTTCACTATGTGGATACGCAGTATTTT. Amino acids: CSVHYVDTQYF.

This chain joins TRBV27 and TRBJ1-2, with 7 bases fitting TRBD1. This CDR3 comprises 15 residues. V shed 5 bases, J shed 5 bases, and the junction held 11 bases outside the gene matches. CDR1 MNHEY and CDR2 SMNVEV come from the germline V gene (reference sequence). In DNA form, the CDR3 reads TGTGCCAGCAGTGGGACAGCCACTCCCTTTTATGGCTACACCTTC. This translates into CASSGTATPFYGYTF.

The CDR3 DNA follows: TGTGCCAGCAGCCAATACAGAGACGATCCCTACGAGCAGTACTTC. Its protein is CASSQYRDDPYEQYF. This sequence joins TRBV4-2 and TRBJ2-7, with D unresolved. Trimming took 2 bases from V and 2 from J, leaving 13 bases between them. Germline CDR1 reads LGHNA; CDR2 reads YNFKEQ. The CDR3 is made up of 15 amino acids.

This rearrangement joins TRBV14 to TRBJ1-1; D not resolved. The germline V and J ends were trimmed by 0 bases and 0 bases, with 11 bases remaining between them. Germline V gene lookup returns CDR1 SGHDN and CDR2 FVKESK. The CDR3 has 16 amino acids. CDR3 in DNA: TGTGCCAGCAGCCAAGACCGGGGTTCGGTGAACACTGAAGCTTTCTTT. Its protein is CASSQDRGSVNTEAFF.

The genes are TRBV19 and TRBJ1-5; no firm D call. Between the trimmed V and J ends, which lost 5 bases and 5 bases, there was a span of 19 bases. The CDR3 sequence is 16 residues long. CDR1 is LNHDA and CDR2 is SQIVND in the germline V gene (reference sequence). In DNA, the CDR3 is TGTGCCAGTAGTTCCATGTTCGGAGGGTCTCATCAGCCCCAGCATTTT. It yields the protein CASSSMFGGSHQPQHF. Full variable domain (missing parts from reference TRBV19 and TRBJ1-5): DGGITQSPKYLFRKEGQNVTLSCEQNLNHDAMYWYRQDPGQGLRLIYYSQIVNDFQKGDIAEGYSVSREKKESFPLTVTSAQKNPTAFYLCASSSMFGGSHQPQHFGDGTRLSIL.

The chain joins TRBV4-1 to TRBJ1-1, with D possibly matching TRBD1 (6 bases). Germline CDR1 reads MGHRA; CDR2 reads YSYEKL. Trimming stripped 4 bases from V and 1 base from J, with 13 bases between. The CDR3 loop spans 15 amino acids. In nucleotides, the CDR3 is TGCGCCAGCAGCCCGCCCAGGGGCACGAACACTGAAGCTTTCTTT. The encoded protein is CASSPPRGTNTEAFF.